What follows are 11 T cell receptor beta chains derived from one specimen sequenced in a study of blood T cell repertoires in COVID-19. The assay was immunoSEQ multiplex PCR, and TCRdb's table has in-frame clones only and misses some. The table includes roughly 150,000 clones, around 82% detected once. What was sequenced was PBMCs or T cells enriched from blood (not recorded which). The receptor set was obtained from a man in his fifties in a cohort exposed to, infected with or recovered from COVID-19 (not recorded which).

The chain is built from TRBV2 and TRBJ1-2; the D gene is possibly TRBD1 (5 bases). Germline values: CDR1 SNHLY, CDR2 FYNNEI. The CDR3 length is 13 residues. Trimming left V 5 bases short and J 1 base short, with 8 bases between. The CDR3 DNA reads as TGTGCCAGCAGTCAGGGAATTAACTATGGCTACACCTTC. Translated, it gives CASSQGINYGYTF.

V usage is TRBV30 and J usage is TRBJ2-1, with 8 bases fitting TRBD2. V shed 1 base and J 3 bases; nucleotides not matched to a gene: 5. Germline V gene lookup returns CDR1 GTSNPN and CDR2 SVGIG (reference sequence). CDR3 length: 15 residues. The CDR3 bases are TGTGCCTGGAGTGAAGCGGGGGACCTCTACAATGAGCAGTTCTTC. Encoded protein: CAWSEAGDLYNEQFF.

The CDR3 DNA is TGTGCCAGCAGTACCTCGACAGGGTCGGGAAACACCATATATTTT. Its protein is CASSTSTGSGNTIYF. The chain combines TRBV27 with TRBJ1-3; 7 bases agree with TRBD1. Germline V CDR1 and CDR2: MNHEY, SMNVEV (reference sequence). V lost 5 bases to trimming and J lost 4 bases; unmatched junction nucleotides: 8. The CDR3 has 15 residues.

The CDR3 is CASSRQGGPLSGANVLTF. Written as DNA, the CDR3 is TGTGCCAGCTCACGACAGGGAGGACCCCTCTCTGGGGCCAACGTCCTGACTTTC. V usage is TRBV18 and J usage is TRBJ2-6; weak D call: TRBD1 (7 bases). V was trimmed by 4 bases and J by 0 bases, leaving 16 bases between them. The CDR3 extends over 18 amino acids. Germline V gene sequence: CDR1 KGHSH, CDR2 LQKENI.

This clone was observed once. The chain has TRBV11-3 and TRBJ2-1; D is uncertain. Trimming removed 0 bases from V and 7 bases from J, with 4 bases in between. Germline V gives CDR1 SGHNT, CDR2 YENEEA. CDR3 length: 12 residues. CDR3 DNA: TGTGCCAGCAGCTTAGACGGGAATGAGCAGTTCTTC. Protein sequence: CASSLDGNEQFF.

The chain has TRBV6-5 and TRBJ2-2; D not resolved. The V end lost 0 bases, the J end lost 1 base, and 9 bases lay between the germline ends. The CDR3 is 16 residues long. Germline V gene lookup returns CDR1 MNHEY and CDR2 SVGAGI. The DNA for the CDR3 is TGTGCCAGCAGTTACTCCACCTCCAGGAACACCGGGGAGCTGTTTTTT. Its protein product is CASSYSTSRNTGELFF.

This sequence joins TRBV12-3 or TRBV12-4 and TRBJ1-1, with TRBD1 matching over 7 bases. The length of the CDR3 is 13 residues. V dropped 6 bases and J dropped 5; count of bases not matched to a gene: 6. In nucleotides, the CDR3 is TGTGCCAGCAGCCTCGGGACAGTAACTGAAGCTTTCTTT. Encoded protein: CASSLGTVTEAFF.

The chain joins TRBV19 to TRBJ2-5, with 8 bases lining up with TRBD2. Germline-derived CDR1 and CDR2 are LNHDA and SQIVND (reference sequence). CDR3 length: 15 residues. V was pared by 0 bases and J by 5 bases, with 5 bases of the junction left unmatched. In DNA, the CDR3 is TGTGCCAGTAGTATAGATCAAGCGGGGGTGGAGACCCAGTACTTC. It is translated as CASSIDQAGVETQYF.

The chain joins TRBV9 to TRBJ2-1, with a possible D match to TRBD2 (6 bases). The germline V and J ends were trimmed by 4 bases and 2 bases, with 13 bases remaining between them. Germline CDR1 reads SGDLS; CDR2 reads YYNGEE. There are 15 residues in the CDR3. The CDR3 is CASSRSGGTYNEQFF. The CDR3 coding sequence is TGTGCCAGCAGCCGGAGCGGAGGGACCTACAATGAGCAGTTCTTC.

J is TRBJ2-7 and V is TRBV9, with TRBD1 matching over 9 bases. The CDR3 extends over 14 amino acids. Looked up from germline, CDR1 is SGDLS and CDR2 is YYNGEE. V shed 1 base, J shed 3 bases, and the junction held 2 bases outside the gene matches. CDR3 region: CASSVTGGDYEQYF. As DNA, the CDR3 is TGTGCCAGCAGCGTAACAGGGGGCGACTACGAGCAGTACTTC.

This clone has only a few counts. The rearrangement links TRBV7-3 to TRBJ1-4; 10 nucleotides match TRBD1. The CDR3 sequence is 13 residues long. Germline CDR1 reads SGHTA; CDR2 reads FQGTGA. Germline trimming cut 10 bases from V and 5 bases from J; bases unmatched to any gene: 4. For the CDR3, the DNA is TGTGCCACACCGGGACAGGGGAATGAAAAACTGTTTTTT. It yields the protein CATPGQGNEKLFF.